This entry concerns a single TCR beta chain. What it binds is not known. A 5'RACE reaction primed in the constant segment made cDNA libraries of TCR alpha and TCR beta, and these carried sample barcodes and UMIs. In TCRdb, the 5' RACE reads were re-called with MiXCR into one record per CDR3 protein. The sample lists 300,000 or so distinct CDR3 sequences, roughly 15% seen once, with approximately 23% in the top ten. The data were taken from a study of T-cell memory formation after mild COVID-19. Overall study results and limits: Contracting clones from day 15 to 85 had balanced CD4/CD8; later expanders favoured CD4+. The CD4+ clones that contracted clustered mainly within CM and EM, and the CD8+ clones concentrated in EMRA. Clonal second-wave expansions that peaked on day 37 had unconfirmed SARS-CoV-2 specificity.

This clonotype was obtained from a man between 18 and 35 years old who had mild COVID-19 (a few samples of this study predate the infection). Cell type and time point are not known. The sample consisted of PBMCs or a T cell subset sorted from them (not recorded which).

The CDR3 bases are TGTGCCAGCAGGGACGGAGAGTACACTGAAGCTTTCTTT. The encoded protein is CASRDGEYTEAFF. The chain combines TRBV7-9 with TRBJ1-1; D gene uncertain. The CDR3 loop spans 13 amino acids. Trimming shortened V by 6 bases and J by 3 bases, and 11 bases separated the two germline ends. Germline CDR1 and CDR2: SEHNR and FQNEAQ (reference sequence).